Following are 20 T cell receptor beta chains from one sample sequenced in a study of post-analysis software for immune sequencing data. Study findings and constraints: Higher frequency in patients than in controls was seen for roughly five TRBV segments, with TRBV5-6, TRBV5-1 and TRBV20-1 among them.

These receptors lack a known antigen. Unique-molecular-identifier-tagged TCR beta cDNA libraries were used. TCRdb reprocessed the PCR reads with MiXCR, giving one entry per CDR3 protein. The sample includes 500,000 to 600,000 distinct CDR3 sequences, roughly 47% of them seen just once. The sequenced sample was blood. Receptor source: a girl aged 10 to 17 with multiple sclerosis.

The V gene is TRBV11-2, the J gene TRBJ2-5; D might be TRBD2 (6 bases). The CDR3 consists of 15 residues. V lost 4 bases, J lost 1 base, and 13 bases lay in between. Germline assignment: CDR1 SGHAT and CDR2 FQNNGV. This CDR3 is CASSSTRGFQETQYF. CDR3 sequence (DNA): TGTGCCAGCAGCTCAACCCGGGGGTTCCAAGAGACCCAGTACTTC.

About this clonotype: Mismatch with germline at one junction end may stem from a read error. Here the CDR3 DNA reads TGCGCCAGCAGCTTGCTTGGATCTAGCGGGAGGGATGCTCGCCCATACGAGCGGTACTTC. This sequence encodes CASSLLGSSGRDARPYERYF. The rearrangement joins TRBV5-1 to TRBJ2-7, with TRBD2 identical over 12 bases. The CDR3 is 20 amino acids. In germline, CDR1 is SGHRS, CDR2 YFSETQ.

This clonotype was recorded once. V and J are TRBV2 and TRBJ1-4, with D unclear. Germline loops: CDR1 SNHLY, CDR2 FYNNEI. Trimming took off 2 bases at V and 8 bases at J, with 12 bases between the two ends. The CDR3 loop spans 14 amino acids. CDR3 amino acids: CASSERSAREKLFF. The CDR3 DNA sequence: TGTGCCAGCAGTGAACGTAGCGCGAGGGAAAAACTGTTTTTT.

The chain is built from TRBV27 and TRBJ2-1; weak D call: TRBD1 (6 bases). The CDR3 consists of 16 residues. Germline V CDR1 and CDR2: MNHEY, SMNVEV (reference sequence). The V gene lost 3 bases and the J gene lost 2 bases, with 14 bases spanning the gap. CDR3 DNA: TGTGCCAGCAGTTTGCCGACCCCAGGGGCCTACAATGAGCAGTTCTTC. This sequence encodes CASSLPTPGAYNEQFF.

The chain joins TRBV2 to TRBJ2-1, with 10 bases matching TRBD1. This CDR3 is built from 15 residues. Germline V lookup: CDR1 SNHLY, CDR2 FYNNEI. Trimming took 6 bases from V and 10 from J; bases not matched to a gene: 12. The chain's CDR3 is CASRSDRGAFNEQFF. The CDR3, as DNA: TGTGCCAGCAGATCGGACAGGGGGGCGTTCAACGAGCAGTTCTTC.

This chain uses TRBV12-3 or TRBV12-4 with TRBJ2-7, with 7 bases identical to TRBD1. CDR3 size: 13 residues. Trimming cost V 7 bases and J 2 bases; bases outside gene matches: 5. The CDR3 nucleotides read TGTGCCAGCACCAAAGGGACAGCCTACGAGCAGTACTTC. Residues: CASTKGTAYEQYF.

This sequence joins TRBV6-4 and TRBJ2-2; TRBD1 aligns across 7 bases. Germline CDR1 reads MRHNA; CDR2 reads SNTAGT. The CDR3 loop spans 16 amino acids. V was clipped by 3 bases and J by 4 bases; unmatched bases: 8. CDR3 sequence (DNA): TGTGCCAGCAGTGAACAGGGGTTGGCGGCCACCGGGGAGCTGTTTTTT. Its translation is CASSEQGLAATGELFF.

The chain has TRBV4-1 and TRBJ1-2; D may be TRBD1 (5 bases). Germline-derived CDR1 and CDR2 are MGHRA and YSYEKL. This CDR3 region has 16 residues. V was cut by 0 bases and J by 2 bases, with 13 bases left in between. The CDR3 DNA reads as TGCGCCAGCAGCCAAGATAAGAGGGGCCTAAACTATGGCTACACCTTC. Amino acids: CASSQDKRGLNYGYTF.

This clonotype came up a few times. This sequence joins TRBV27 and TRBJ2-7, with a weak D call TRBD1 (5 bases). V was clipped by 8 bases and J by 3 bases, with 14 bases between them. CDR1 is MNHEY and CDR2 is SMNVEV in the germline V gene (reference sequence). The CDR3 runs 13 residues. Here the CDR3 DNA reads TGTGCCAGCGGCCCAAGGGGAAACTACGAGCAGTACTTC. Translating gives CASGPRGNYEQYF.

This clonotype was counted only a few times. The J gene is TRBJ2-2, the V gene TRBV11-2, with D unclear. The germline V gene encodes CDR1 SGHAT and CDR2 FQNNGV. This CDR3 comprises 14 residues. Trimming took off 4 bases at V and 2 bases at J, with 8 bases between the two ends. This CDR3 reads CASSSWVNTGELFF. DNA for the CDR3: TGTGCCAGCAGCTCGTGGGTCAACACCGGGGAGCTGTTTTTT.

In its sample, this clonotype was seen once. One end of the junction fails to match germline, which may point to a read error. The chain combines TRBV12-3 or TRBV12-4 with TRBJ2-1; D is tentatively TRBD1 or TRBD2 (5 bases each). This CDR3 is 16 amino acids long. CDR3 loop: CASSPLGDPVCNEQLF. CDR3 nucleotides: TGTGCCAGCAGTCCGCTCGGGGACCCCGTTTGTAATGAGCAGCTCTTC.

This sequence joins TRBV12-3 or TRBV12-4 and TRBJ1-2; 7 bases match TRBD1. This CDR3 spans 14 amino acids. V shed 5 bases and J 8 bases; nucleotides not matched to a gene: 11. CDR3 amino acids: CASSPNVRGNGYTF. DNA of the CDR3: TGTGCCAGCAGTCCCAACGTCAGGGGGAACGGCTACACCTTC.

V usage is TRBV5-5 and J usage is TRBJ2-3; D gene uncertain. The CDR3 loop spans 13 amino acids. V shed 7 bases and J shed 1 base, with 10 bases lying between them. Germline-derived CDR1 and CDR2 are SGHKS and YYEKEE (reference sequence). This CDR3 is CASEGRGTDTQYF. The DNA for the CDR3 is TGTGCCAGCGAAGGACGGGGCACAGATACGCAGTATTTT.

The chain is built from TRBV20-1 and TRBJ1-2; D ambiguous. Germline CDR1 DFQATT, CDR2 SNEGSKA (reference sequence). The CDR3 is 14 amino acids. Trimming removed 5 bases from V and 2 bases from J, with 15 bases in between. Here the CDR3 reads CSALQPTSNYGYTF. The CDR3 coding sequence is TGCAGTGCTTTACAGCCAACCTCCAACTATGGCTACACCTTC.

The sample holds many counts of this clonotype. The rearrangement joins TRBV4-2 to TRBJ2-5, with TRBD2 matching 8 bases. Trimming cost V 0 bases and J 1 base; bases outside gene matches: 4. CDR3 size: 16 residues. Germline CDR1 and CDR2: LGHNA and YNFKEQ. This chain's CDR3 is CASSQDPAGGQETQYF. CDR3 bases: TGTGCCAGCAGCCAAGATCCGGCGGGGGGCCAAGAGACCCAGTACTTC.

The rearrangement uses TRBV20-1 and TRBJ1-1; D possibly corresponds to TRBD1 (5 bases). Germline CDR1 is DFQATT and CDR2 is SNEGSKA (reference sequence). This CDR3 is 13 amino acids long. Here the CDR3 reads CNAQGEGHTEAFF. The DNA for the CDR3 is TGCAATGCCCAGGGTGAAGGGCACACTGAAGCTTTCTTT.

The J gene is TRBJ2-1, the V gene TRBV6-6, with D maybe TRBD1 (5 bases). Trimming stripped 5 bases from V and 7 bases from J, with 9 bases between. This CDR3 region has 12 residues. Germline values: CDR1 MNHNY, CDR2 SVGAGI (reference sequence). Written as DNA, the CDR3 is TGTGCCAGCAGTCCAGGGATTAATGAGCAGTTCTTC. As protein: CASSPGINEQFF.

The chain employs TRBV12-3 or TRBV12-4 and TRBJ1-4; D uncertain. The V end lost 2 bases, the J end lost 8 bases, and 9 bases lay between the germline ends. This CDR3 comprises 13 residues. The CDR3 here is CASSLQAPEKLFF. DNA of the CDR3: TGTGCCAGCAGTTTACAAGCACCCGAAAAACTGTTTTTT.

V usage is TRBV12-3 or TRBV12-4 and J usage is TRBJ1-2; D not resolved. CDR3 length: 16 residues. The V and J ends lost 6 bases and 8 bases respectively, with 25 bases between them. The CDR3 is CASSPYAGGPYEGYTF. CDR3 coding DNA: TGTGCCAGCAGCCCATATGCCGGAGGACCTTATGAGGGCTACACCTTC.

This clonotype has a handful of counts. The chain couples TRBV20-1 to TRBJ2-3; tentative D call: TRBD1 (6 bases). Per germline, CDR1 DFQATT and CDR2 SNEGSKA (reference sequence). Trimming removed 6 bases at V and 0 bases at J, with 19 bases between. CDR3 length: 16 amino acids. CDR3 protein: CSAADSRTPSTDTQYF. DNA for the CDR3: TGCAGTGCGGCGGACAGCCGAACGCCTAGCACAGATACGCAGTATTTT.